Sequencing of this TCR beta chain was carried out in a study of blood T cell repertoires in COVID-19. Across the whole study: Nucleic acid was either cDNA or gDNA, and it came from T cells, B-cell-depleted T cells, or PBMCs.

Germline values: CDR1 SGHTA, CDR2 FQGNSA. Germline trimming cut 2 bases from V and 7 bases from J; bases unmatched to any gene: 13. This CDR3 spans 17 amino acids. In the original analysis: How many nucleated cells were present was estimated from reference gene primer amplification. The protocol was immunoSEQ multiplex PCR, while the TCRdb copy is restricted to in-frame clones and leaves out a portion. D and trimming were read from the DNA, whereas the V and J calls and clone size are those reported in that table. This table has about 68,000 clones, 80% to 85% appearing once. The specimen sequenced was peripheral blood. This chain links TRBV7-2 with TRBJ1-5; 8 bases match TRBD1. This sequence was found in a man aged 50-59 years with active COVID-19. CDR3 in amino acids: CASSLQGGAGGRQPQHF. The CDR3, as DNA: TGTGCCAGCAGCTTACAAGGGGGGGCAGGGGGCCGGCAGCCCCAGCATTTT. The whole variable domain, remainder taken from reference TRBV7-2 and TRBJ1-5, is GAGVSQSPSNKVTEKGKDVELRCDPISGHTALYWYRQSLGQGLEFLIYFQGNSAPDKSGLPSDRFSAERTGGSVSTLTIQRTQQEDSAVYLCASSLQGGAGGRQPQHFGDGTRLSIL.